This T cell receptor (beta chain) was retrieved from a study of blood T cell repertoires in COVID-19. Study summary: Sample material is recorded as cDNA or gDNA derived from T cells, B-cell-depleted T cells, or PBMCs.

Here immunoSEQ multiplex PCR was the method, and the copy in TCRdb shows in-frame clones only, minus some. The data show 100,000 or so clones, under 80% seen once. The CDR3 sequence is 14 residues long. In germline, CDR1 is MRHNA, CDR2 SNTAGT. Trimming cost V 5 bases and J 4 bases, with 13 bases left between them. This TCR came from a man in his 70s with active or convalescent COVID-19. Input material: peripheral blood. The chain recombines TRBV6-4 with TRBJ2-3; D is undetermined. DNA for the CDR3: TGTGCCAGCAGTCTTGAAGCGAACGCAGATACGCAGTATTTT. Encoded protein: CASSLEANADTQYF.